Below are 17 T cell receptor beta chains sequenced from a single sample in a study of blood T cells in healthy people across ages (dated by TCRdb to 2014 to 2015). The library was built by means of 5' RACE. Sequenced on an Illumina HiSeq 2500. A second roughly 6 to 12 cycle PCR used a sample-barcoded 5' primer and a J-beta primer mix. Starting from the raw public reads, TCRdb applied fastp trimming at Q25, assembled clones with MiXCR and retained in-frame beta chains. Merged by CDR3 protein, the rows form single entries marked with the most common genes and DNA. The sample profile shows hundreds of thousands of distinct CDR3 sequences; roughly 60% of them were found once. Around 30% of the sample rests with the top ten. Specimen: blood. These receptor sequences come from a man aged 25 to 40 in good health.

This chain links TRBV10-3 with TRBJ2-7; 7 bases fit TRBD2. Trimming took 5 bases from V and 12 from J; bases not matched to a gene: 13. Per germline, CDR1 ENHRY and CDR2 SYGVKD. The CDR3 has 13 amino acids. The CDR3 loop is CAISPGLEETRYF. The DNA of the CDR3 is TGTGCCATCAGTCCCGGACTAGAGGAGACCCGGTACTTC.

V usage is TRBV10-3 and J usage is TRBJ2-1; 12 bases are shared with TRBD2. Losses at the gene ends were 7 bases for V and 9 bases for J; bases not matched to a gene: 10. Germline assignment: CDR1 ENHRY and CDR2 SYGVKD. The CDR3 runs 15 residues. The CDR3 sequence: CAITERLAGVGEQFF. CDR3 nucleotide sequence: TGTGCCATCACTGAAAGACTAGCGGGGGTGGGTGAGCAGTTCTTC.

This clonotype was observed once. The J gene is TRBJ2-5, the V gene TRBV7-2; 7 bases map to TRBD2. This CDR3 has 16 residues. Trimming removed 4 bases from V and 3 bases from J; junction bases left unmatched: 11. From germline, CDR1 is SGHTA and CDR2 FQGNSA. The CDR3 DNA reads as TGTGCCAGCAGCTCAGCCCGGACCAGCGGGGAAGAGACCCAGTACTTC. Its protein is CASSSARTSGEETQYF.

For this clonotype: At one end, the junction sequence differs from germline, possibly due to a read error. This chain joins TRBV7-3 and TRBJ2-3, with D unresolved. The CDR3 is 13 amino acids. CDR1 SGHTA and CDR2 FQGTGA come from the germline V gene. CDR3 in amino acids: CASSLEYTDAQYF. The CDR3 nucleotides are TGTGCCAGCAGCTTAGAGTACACAGATGCGCAGTATTTT.

Only a few counts were recorded for this clonotype. The rearrangement links TRBV10-3 to TRBJ2-5, with D tentatively TRBD1 or TRBD2 (5 bases each). The germline V and J ends were trimmed by 2 bases and 1 base, with 14 bases remaining between them. Germline assignment: CDR1 ENHRY and CDR2 SYGVKD. This CDR3 has 16 residues. The DNA of the CDR3 is TGTGCCATCAGTGAGGGCAGGCCGGGGACCCAAGAGACCCAGTACTTC. Translated: CAISEGRPGTQETQYF.

The V and J genes are TRBV11-2 and TRBJ2-4; D uncertain. CDR1 SGHAT and CDR2 FQNNGV come from the germline V gene. V lost 4 bases to trimming and J lost 2 bases, with 15 bases between them. There are 16 residues in the CDR3. The CDR3 sequence: CASSSALGAPKNIQYF. CDR3 coding DNA: TGTGCCAGCAGCTCGGCCCTTGGCGCCCCCAAAAACATTCAGTACTTC.

This sequence joins TRBV7-2 and TRBJ2-7; TRBD2 agrees at 9 bases. This CDR3 region has 15 residues. V lost 3 bases to trimming and J lost 6 bases; unmatched junction nucleotides: 9. CDR1 and CDR2 (germline): SGHTA, FQGNSA. The CDR3 DNA follows: TGTGCCAGCAGCTTTGTTGGGCGGGGGGGCGGCGAGCAGTACTTC. This gives the protein CASSFVGRGGGEQYF.

V usage is TRBV6-6 and J usage is TRBJ2-4; 8 bases are a match to TRBD2. Germline assignment: CDR1 MNHNY and CDR2 SVGAGI (reference sequence). The CDR3 sequence is 13 residues long. The V gene end was trimmed by 4 bases and the J gene end by 6 bases; junction bases not matched to a gene: 2. CDR3 residues: CASSSGLGNIQYF. The CDR3 bases are TGTGCCAGCAGTTCGGGACTAGGAAACATTCAGTACTTC.

The V and J genes are TRBV4-3 and TRBJ1-6, with D possibly TRBD1 on 6 matching bases. The CDR3 is 12 amino acids. CDR1 is LGHNA, CDR2 YSLEER, per germline. The V end lost 1 base, the J end lost 12 bases, and 7 bases lay between the germline ends. CDR3 loop: CASSQVGGPLHF. The DNA for the CDR3 is TGCGCCAGCAGCCAAGTAGGGGGACCCCTCCACTTT.

This clonotype was found many times. This chain connects TRBV29-1 to TRBJ2-1; D unresolved. The V end lost 8 bases, the J end lost 5 bases, and 13 bases lay between the germline ends. This CDR3 spans 12 amino acids. Germline loops: CDR1 SQVTM, CDR2 ANQGSEA. CDR3 in amino acids: CSPLSDNNEQFF. The CDR3 DNA follows: TGCAGCCCTTTGTCTGACAACAATGAGCAGTTCTTC.

A word on this clonotype: The junction differs from germline at one of its ends, possibly a read error. The rearrangement links TRBV2 to TRBJ1-5, with TRBD1 identical over 10 bases. The germline V gene has CDR1 SNHLY and CDR2 FYNNEI. The CDR3 is made up of 14 amino acids. Written as DNA, the CDR3 is TGTGCCAGTGGGGGGACAGGGGCTTCACAGCCCCGGCATTTT. Translation gives CASGGTGASQPRHF.

This sequence joins TRBV7-3 and TRBJ2-4, with D unclear. The DNA end favors TRBJ2-7, so the J call may be wrong. Germline V CDR1 and CDR2: SGHTA, FQGTGA. This CDR3 has 13 residues. CDR3 loop: CASSLFAAYEQYF. DNA for the CDR3: TGTGCCAGCAGCTTATTTGCCGCCTACGAGCAGTACTTC.

This clonotype was detected a few times. J is TRBJ1-2 and V is TRBV4-3; possibly TRBD1 for D (5 bases). The CDR3 runs to 15 residues. The V end was cut by 0 bases, the J end by 4 bases, with 12 bases between. The V gene's germline CDR1 is LGHNA and CDR2 YSLEER. The CDR3 spells CASSQDTGLFYGYTF. The CDR3, as DNA: TGCGCCAGCAGCCAAGATACAGGACTCTTCTATGGCTACACCTTC.

The chain has TRBV20-1 and TRBJ2-7; TRBD1 matches at 8 bases. Germline V gene sequence: CDR1 DFQATT, CDR2 SNEGSKA (reference sequence). V gave up 5 bases and J gave up 1 base; unmatched junction bases: 7. This CDR3 comprises 14 residues. This CDR3 reads CSAPKTGVSYEQYF. In nucleotides, the CDR3 is TGCAGTGCTCCTAAGACAGGGGTATCCTACGAGCAGTACTTC.

The V gene is TRBV27, the J gene TRBJ2-7; D uncertain. The CDR3 consists of 15 residues. CDR1 MNHEY and CDR2 SMNVEV come from the germline V gene (reference sequence). The ends were cut back, 2 bases at V and 0 bases at J, with 11 bases in the middle. The chain's CDR3 is CASSLRVGFSYEQYF. The CDR3, as DNA: TGTGCCAGCAGTTTACGGGTGGGGTTCTCCTACGAGCAGTACTTC.

The rearrangement joins TRBV7-2 to TRBJ2-1; D is perhaps TRBD2 (5 bases). The CDR3 runs to 14 residues. V was trimmed by 6 bases and J by 9 bases, leaving 18 bases between them. Germline assignment: CDR1 SGHTA and CDR2 FQGNSA. The CDR3 DNA reads TGTGCCAGCAGGGGGAGCCTTGGCCCCCCTGAGCAGTTCTTC. Protein: CASRGSLGPPEQFF.

This chain links TRBV20-1 with TRBJ2-1; 8 nucleotides line up with TRBD2. V lost 6 bases and J lost 2; bases outside the gene matches: 12. This CDR3 has 16 residues. Per germline, CDR1 DFQATT and CDR2 SNEGSKA (reference sequence). In DNA form, the CDR3 reads TGCAGTGCCAGGCTAGCGGGTAGGGAGACCTACAATGAGCAGTTCTTC. This encodes CSARLAGRETYNEQFF.